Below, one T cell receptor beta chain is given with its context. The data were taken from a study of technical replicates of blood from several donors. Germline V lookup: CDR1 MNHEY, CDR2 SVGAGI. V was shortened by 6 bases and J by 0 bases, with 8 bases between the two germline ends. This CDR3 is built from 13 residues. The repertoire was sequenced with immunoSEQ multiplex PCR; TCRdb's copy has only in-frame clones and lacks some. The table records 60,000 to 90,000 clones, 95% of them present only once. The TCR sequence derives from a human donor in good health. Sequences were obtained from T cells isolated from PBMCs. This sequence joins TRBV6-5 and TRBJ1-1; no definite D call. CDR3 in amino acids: CASRRGLNTEAFF. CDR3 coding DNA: TGTGCCAGCAGACGGGGTTTGAACACTGAAGCTTTCTTT.